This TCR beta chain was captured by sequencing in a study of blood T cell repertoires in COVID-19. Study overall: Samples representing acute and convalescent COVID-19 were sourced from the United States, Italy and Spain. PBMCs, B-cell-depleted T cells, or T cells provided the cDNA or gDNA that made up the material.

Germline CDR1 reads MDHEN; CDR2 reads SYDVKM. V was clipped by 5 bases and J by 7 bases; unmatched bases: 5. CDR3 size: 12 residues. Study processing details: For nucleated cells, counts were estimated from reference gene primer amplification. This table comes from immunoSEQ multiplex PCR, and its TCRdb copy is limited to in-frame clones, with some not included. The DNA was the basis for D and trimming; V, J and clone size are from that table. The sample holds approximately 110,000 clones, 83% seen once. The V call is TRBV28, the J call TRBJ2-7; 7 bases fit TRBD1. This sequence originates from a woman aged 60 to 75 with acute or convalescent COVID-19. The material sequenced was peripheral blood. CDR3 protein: CASSPFRGEQYF. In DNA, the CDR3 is TGTGCCAGCAGTCCCTTCAGGGGGGAGCAGTACTTC.